The clone carrying this TCR beta chain was counted only a few times. The antigen remains unidentified. A second 7 to 11 cycle PCR used barcoded and J-beta primers. TCRdb used MiXCR to reprocess the 5' RACE reads, holding one entry per CDR3 protein. Altogether 1.5 million to 2 million distinct CDR3 sequences are present, 49% being singletons, with the ten largest covering 2% to 2.5%. This CDR3 spans 11 amino acids. Germline CDR1 and CDR2: SGHRS and YFSETQ. Deletions cut 0 bases from V and 10 bases from J, with 7 bases between. The source of the sample is a study of blood T cells in healthy people across ages. Donor samples were obtained from healthy Caucasian individuals from Russia, aged about 6 to 95. A minimum of 7 million PBMCs was isolated per sample. Regarding the study as a whole: Correlation between TCR beta diversity and naive T cell percentage was strong.

This chain links TRBV5-1 with TRBJ1-2, with D possibly TRBD1 on 5 matching bases. Sequencing was done on a sample of blood. This clonotype was obtained from a middle-aged woman in good health. This CDR3 reads CASSLGRDYTF. CDR3 nucleotides: TGCGCCAGCAGCTTGGGCAGGGACTACACCTTC. Combining the CDR3 with reference TRBV5-1 and TRBJ1-2 gives the whole variable domain KAGVTQTPRYLIKTRGQQVTLSCSPISGHRSVSWYQQTPGQGLQFLFEYFSETQRNKGNFPGRFSGRQFSNSRSEMNVSTLELGDSALYLCASSLGRDYTFGSGTRLTVV.